This is a list of T cell receptor beta chains from one sample in a study of blood T cell repertoires in COVID-19. TCRdb's table, derived via immunoSEQ multiplex PCR, lists solely in-frame clones and lacks some. The table has about half a million clones, over 75% seen once. What was sequenced was peripheral blood. These receptors all stem from a human donor in a cohort sampled during active COVID-19. Both conserved end residues are part of each CDR3. D genes are given only for firm matches. A row's size may be missing; if present it is once, few, many or a size class.

TRBJ1-2,12,TRBV28,TRBD1,-,TGTGCCAGCAGCCCAGGGGGCTATGGCTACACCTTC,CASSPGGYGYTF
TRBJ2-7,13,TRBV6-2/TRBV6-3,-,-,TGTGCCAGCAGTTACTGGGGGCGAGCCGAGCAGTACTTC,CASSYWGRAEQYF
TRBJ2-2,15,TRBV5-4,TRBD1,-,TGTGCCAGCAGCTTTCAGACAGGGGGTTCTGGGGAGCTGTTTTTT,CASSFQTGGSGELFF
TRBJ2-1,14,TRBV10-3,TRBD2,-,TGTGCCATCGGTCCCCCAGCGGGATACAATGAGCAGTTCTTC,CAIGPPAGYNEQFF
TRBJ1-2,14,TRBV5-6,TRBD1,-,TGTGCCAGCAGCCCCGACAGGGGTACTTATGGCTACACCTTC,CASSPDRGTYGYTF
TRBJ2-1,13,TRBV11-2,-,-,TGTGCCAGCAGTCCCGGTTCCTACAATGAGCAGTTCTTC,CASSPGSYNEQFF
TRBJ2-7,16,TRBV3-1/TRBV3-2,-,few,TGTGCCAGCAGCCCATACGGGCGGGCCAACTCCTACGAGCAGTACTTC,CASSPYGRANSYEQYF
TRBJ2-5,14,TRBV3-1/TRBV3-2,TRBD2,-,TGTGCCAGCAGGCGAGCGGGAGAGGGGGAGACCCAGTACTTC,CASRRAGEGETQYF
TRBJ2-1,13,TRBV30,-,-,TGTGCCTGGAGGTCAGGGGGAGGTAATGAGCAGTTCTTC,CAWRSGGGNEQFF
TRBJ2-7,13,TRBV6-5,-,once,TGTGCCAGCAGTTACAACAGAGACCAACAGCAGTACTTC,CASSYNRDQQQYF
TRBJ2-2,17,TRBV3-1/TRBV3-2,TRBD1,-,TGTGCCAGCAGCCACCGAGGGGGCCGCCGGGGCACCGGGGAGCTGTTTTTT,CASSHRGGRRGTGELFF
TRBJ2-1,13,TRBV4-1,-,-,TGCGCCAGCAGCCCCCTGCGGGACAATGAGCAGTTCTTC,CASSPLRDNEQFF
TRBJ2-1,16,TRBV20-1,TRBD2,-,TGCAGTGCTAGTCTAATAGCGGGAGGCACCTACAATGAGCAGTTCTTC,CSASLIAGGTYNEQFF
TRBJ2-2,17,TRBV4-3,-,-,TGCGCCAGCAGCCAAGATGGGCTCCCTACCCAAACCGGGGAGCTGTTTTTT,CASSQDGLPTQTGELFF
TRBJ1-5,12,TRBV6-1,-,-,TGTGCCAGCAGTGAGAGATATCAGCCCCAGCATTTT,CASSERYQPQHF
TRBJ1-2,13,TRBV6-6,-,-,TGTGCCAGCAGACCCTCAGCGGGCTATGGCTACACCTTC,CASRPSAGYGYTF
TRBJ2-2,15,TRBV2,TRBD1,-,TGTGCCAGCAGTGGGGACAGGGGTAACACCGGGGAGCTGTTTTTT,CASSGDRGNTGELFF
TRBJ2-7,15,TRBV7-2,TRBD2,once,TGTGCCAGCAGCATCCGGGAGGCCCGAGGGTACGAGCAGTACTTC,CASSIREARGYEQYF
TRBJ1-4,16,TRBV4-2,-,-,TGTGCCAGCAGCCAAGATCCCCCAGGGCAAGGGGAAAAACTGTTTTTT,CASSQDPPGQGEKLFF
TRBJ1-5,13,TRBV12-3/TRBV12-4,-,-,TGTGCCAGCGGCTCGTACAGGGATCAGCCCCAGCATTTT,CASGSYRDQPQHF
TRBJ2-5,14,TRBV3-1/TRBV3-2,TRBD2,-,TGTGCCAGCAGCCAAGAGCCGGGGGGGGAGACCCAGTACTTC,CASSQEPGGETQYF
TRBJ1-1,16,TRBV7-6,-,once,TGTGCCAGCAGCCCGACAGATCCAGTGTTGGGCACTGAAGCTTTCTTT,CASSPTDPVLGTEAFF
TRBJ1-4,13,TRBV18,TRBD1,-,TGTGCCAGCTCACCCGGACAGGGGGAAAAACTGTTTTTT,CASSPGQGEKLFF